This T cell receptor beta chain was sequenced for a study of T cells in Graves' hyperthyroidism and ophthalmopathy. In the study overall: Peripheral blood was drawn at first diagnosis, prior to all treatment. Findings and caveats of the study: Most clonotypes expanded in thyroid above 0.001 were likewise present in blood.

TCR beta CDR3 regions were amplified from RNA transcripts. The TCR CDR3 first-round RT-PCR relied on the HTBI primer set. TCRdb re-called the multiplex PCR reads with MiXCR, one entry per CDR3 protein. The repertoire holds under 450,000 distinct CDR3 sequences, with about a sixth as singletons. This CDR3 spans 13 amino acids. Trimming cost V 5 bases and J 7 bases; bases outside gene matches: 2. Germline assignment: CDR1 SEHNR and CDR2 FQNEAQ (reference sequence). Remarks on this clonotype: Its cognate antigen is unknown.

This receptor was taken from a young woman with Graves' hyperthyroidism. Sequenced material: blood. V usage is TRBV7-9 and J usage is TRBJ2-4; 10 nucleotides match TRBD1. The CDR3 nucleotides read TGTGCCAGCAGCAAGGGACAGGGGAACATTCAGTACTTC. Translation: CASSKGQGNIQYF. The full variable domain, completed using reference TRBV7-9 and TRBJ2-4, is DTGVSQNPRHKITKRGQNVTFRCDPISEHNRLYWYRQTLGQGPEFLTYFQNEAQLEKSRLLSDRFSAERPKGSFSTLEIQRTEQGDSAMYLCASSKGQGNIQYFGAGTRLSVL.